The 31 T cell receptor beta chains in this list originate from one sample, sequenced in a study of T cell responses to AZD1222 COVID-19 vaccine. This table comes from immunoSEQ multiplex PCR, and its TCRdb copy is limited to in-frame clones, with some not included. The sample has about 110,000 clones; 94% are singletons. Sequencing used peripheral blood, obtained 28 days after the second AZD1222 dose. The receptors shown here come from an adult who received the AZD1222 COVID-19 vaccine.

V gene TRBV6-5 combines with J gene TRBJ2-7; a weak D match, TRBD1 (6 bases). Trimming removed 4 bases from V and 2 bases from J, with 12 bases in between. CDR3 length equals 14 residues. The germline V gene encodes CDR1 MNHEY and CDR2 SVGAGI. The CDR3 here is CASSWGRGTYEQYF. The CDR3 DNA follows: TGTGCCAGCAGTTGGGGCAGGGGAACCTACGAGCAGTACTTC.

The table lists this clone with a count of one. CDR3: CASGRLAGVTDTQYF. The CDR3 DNA is TGCGCCAGCGGCCGACTAGCGGGGGTCACAGATACGCAGTATTTT. This chain joins TRBV5-1 and TRBJ2-3; 12 nucleotides line up with TRBD2. The germline gives CDR1 SGHRS, CDR2 YFSETQ. Trimming took 7 bases from V and 2 from J; bases not matched to a gene: 5. This CDR3 is 15 amino acids long.

The gene calls are TRBV5-1 and TRBJ1-1, with TRBD1 as a possible D gene (5 bases). The CDR3 length is 14 residues. Germline V gene data show CDR1 as SGHRS and CDR2 as YFSETQ. V was shortened by 4 bases and J by 2 bases, with 12 bases between the two germline ends. CDR3 in amino acids: CASSADSSNTEAFF. The CDR3, as DNA: TGCGCCAGCAGCGCAGACAGCTCAAACACTGAAGCTTTCTTT.

The rearrangement uses TRBV5-6 and TRBJ2-2; 7 positions agree with TRBD2. Per the germline V gene, CDR1 is SGHDT and CDR2 is YYEEEE. This CDR3 spans 16 amino acids. The V and J ends lost 3 bases and 5 bases, in that order; junction bases with no gene match: 10. Here the CDR3 reads CASSSRGLAETGELFF. CDR3 DNA: TGTGCCAGCAGCTCCCGAGGGCTAGCGGAAACCGGGGAGCTGTTTTTT. The whole variable domain, remainder taken from reference TRBV5-6 and TRBJ2-2, is DAGVTQSPTHLIKTRGQQVTLRCSPKSGHDTVSWYQQALGQGPQFIFQYYEEEERQRGNFPDRFSGHQFPNYSSELNVNALLLGDSALYLCASSSRGLAETGELFFGEGSRLTVL.

The chain carries TRBV6-4 and TRBJ2-1; TRBD2 matches 7 bases. Germline V gives CDR1 MRHNA, CDR2 SNTAGT. The ends lost 6 bases at V and 6 bases at J; junction bases unmatched: 17. This CDR3 spans 17 amino acids. The CDR3, as DNA: TGTGCCAGCAGCGAACCCGTATGGGAGGGGAAGGGCAATGAGCAGTTCTTC. Its translation: CASSEPVWEGKGNEQFF.

The chain employs TRBV11-2 and TRBJ1-1; D unresolved. The ends were cut back, 5 bases at V and 1 base at J, with 14 bases in the middle. The length of the CDR3 is 15 residues. Germline V gene sequence: CDR1 SGHAT, CDR2 FQNNGV. CDR3 amino acids: CASSNSVDGNTEAFF. The CDR3 bases are TGTGCCAGCAGCAACAGCGTCGACGGGAACACTGAAGCTTTCTTT.

This clone has only a few counts. The chain links TRBV7-2 to TRBJ1-6, with 8 bases that match TRBD1. The CDR3 length is 14 residues. With 5 bases clipped from V and 5 bases from J, the junction kept 2 bases outside the gene matches. The germline V gene has CDR1 SGHTA and CDR2 FQGNSA. The CDR3 protein is CASSLQGDNSPLHF. The CDR3 DNA reads as TGTGCCAGCAGCCTACAGGGGGATAATTCACCCCTCCACTTT.

With respect to this clone: Additional DNA sequences in this sample encode the identical CDR3. The V gene is TRBV18, the J gene TRBJ1-1; 8 bases match TRBD1. CDR3 size: 14 residues. Trimming at V came to 6 bases and at J to 2 bases, leaving 5 bases not matched to a gene. The germline gives CDR1 KGHSH, CDR2 LQKENI. The CDR3 here is CASSPDRGNTEAFF. The CDR3 nucleotides are TGTGCCAGCTCTCCCGACAGGGGAAACACTGAAGCTTTCTTT.

V and J are TRBV3-1 (or the pseudogene TRBV3-2) and TRBJ1-6; a possible D gene is TRBD1 (6 bases). The CDR3 has 15 residues. V was trimmed by 4 bases and J by 8 bases, leaving 15 bases between them. Germline CDR1 and CDR2: LGHDT and YNNKEL (reference sequence). In DNA form, the CDR3 reads TGTGCCAGCAGCCTCCTGGGGGGGCGTGATTCACCCCTCCACTTT. Its protein is CASSLLGGRDSPLHF.

The chain has TRBV5-6 and TRBJ1-2; 9 positions agree with TRBD1. The germline CDR1 and CDR2 sequences are SGHDT and YYEEEE. This CDR3 spans 14 amino acids. V lost 4 bases, J lost 8 bases, and 9 bases stayed unmatched. The CDR3 sequence: CASSPGTGKFGYTF. The DNA for the CDR3 is TGTGCCAGCAGCCCTGGGACAGGGAAGTTCGGCTACACCTTC. Combining the CDR3 with reference TRBV5-6 and TRBJ1-2 gives the whole variable domain DAGVTQSPTHLIKTRGQQVTLRCSPKSGHDTVSWYQQALGQGPQFIFQYYEEEERQRGNFPDRFSGHQFPNYSSELNVNALLLGDSALYLCASSPGTGKFGYTFGSGTRLTVV.

This sequence joins TRBV6-1 and TRBJ1-6; the D is unclear. The germline V gene has CDR1 MNHNS and CDR2 SASEGT. The CDR3 sequence is 17 residues long. Deletions cut 4 bases from V and 6 bases from J, with 19 bases between. The DNA of the CDR3 is TGTGCCAGCAGTGCCATAGGGCCACCCTCCGGTAATTCACCCCTCCACTTT. It translates to CASSAIGPPSGNSPLHF.

The rearrangement joins TRBV5-1 to TRBJ1-2; D unresolved. This CDR3 is built from 14 residues. CDR1 and CDR2 (germline): SGHRS, YFSETQ. V dropped 3 bases and J dropped 8 bases, with 17 bases sitting between them. The CDR3 protein is CASSSDGWAGGYTF. In DNA, the CDR3 is TGCGCCAGCAGCTCCGACGGCTGGGCTGGGGGCTACACCTTC.

The chain couples TRBV4-1 to TRBJ2-5, with a possible D match to TRBD2 (7 bases). CDR1 is MGHRA and CDR2 is YSYEKL in the germline V gene. The CDR3 is made up of 17 amino acids. The ends were cut back, 2 bases at V and 5 bases at J, with 21 bases in the middle. The DNA for the CDR3 is TGCGCCAGCAGCCAAAAAGGCACTAAAAAGGGGGGGGAGACCCAGTACTTC. The encoded protein is CASSQKGTKKGGETQYF.

The V gene is TRBV7-9, the J gene TRBJ1-5; perhaps TRBD1 as D (5 bases). Germline values: CDR1 SEHNR, CDR2 FQNEAQ (reference sequence). V lost 0 bases to trimming and J lost 4 bases, with 16 bases between them. The CDR3 has 17 amino acids. In DNA, the CDR3 is TGTGCCAGCAGCTTAGCGCAGGGCCAAGGTGGTAATCAGCCCCAGCATTTT. Its translation: CASSLAQGQGGNQPQHF.

The rearrangement joins TRBV7-9 to TRBJ2-3; 7 positions agree with TRBD1. V gave up 3 bases and J gave up 1 base; unmatched junction bases: 4. The CDR3 spans 15 residues. Germline V gene sequence: CDR1 SEHNR, CDR2 FQNEAQ (reference sequence). The CDR3 coding sequence is TGTGCCAGCAGCTTCCCAGACAGGGGCACAGATACGCAGTATTTT. Its protein product is CASSFPDRGTDTQYF.

The rearrangement joins TRBV15 to TRBJ1-1; a possible D gene is TRBD1 (6 bases). The V end lost 0 bases, the J end lost 1 base, and 9 bases lay between the germline ends. The CDR3 runs to 15 residues. CDR1 and CDR2 from the germline V gene are LNHNV and YYDKDF (reference sequence). DNA of the CDR3: TGTGCCACCAGCAGAGATGGCAGGGGGAACACTGAAGCTTTCTTT. The encoded protein is CATSRDGRGNTEAFF.

The rearrangement uses TRBV10-1 and TRBJ2-7, with D perhaps TRBD1 (6 bases). CDR1 and CDR2 (germline): WNHNN, SYGVQD (reference sequence). The CDR3 is 16 residues long. With 3 bases removed from V and 3 bases from J, the gap between germline ends came to 18 bases. This chain's CDR3 is CASSDRLGASLYEQYF. The CDR3 DNA follows: TGCGCCAGCAGTGATCGATTGGGGGCGAGCCTCTACGAGCAGTACTTC.

The chain uses TRBV5-8 and TRBJ2-5; the D gene is possibly TRBD1 (6 bases). Germline V gene data show CDR1 as SGHTS and CDR2 as YDEGEE. V dropped 5 bases and J dropped 1 base, with 18 bases sitting between them. This CDR3 region has 16 residues. The CDR3 here is CASSHGGGGVQETQYF. The CDR3 DNA sequence: TGTGCCAGCAGTCACGGTGGGGGCGGTGTCCAAGAGACCCAGTACTTC.

The chain has TRBV7-9 and TRBJ2-1; 7 nucleotides align to TRBD1. CDR1 and CDR2 from the germline V gene are SEHNR and FQNEAQ (reference sequence). This CDR3 spans 15 amino acids. The junction had 6 bases not matched to a gene; V was cut back by 5 bases and J by 2 bases. The CDR3, as DNA: TGTGCCAGCAGCCACCGGGACAGCGCCTACAATGAGCAGTTCTTC. Translating gives CASSHRDSAYNEQFF.

The CDR3, as DNA: TGTGCCAGCACCTCCCAATCCGGGGTTGGCTATGGCTACACCTTC. Its translation is CASTSQSGVGYGYTF. The chain is built from TRBV11-2 and TRBJ1-2; D gene uncertain. CDR3 length: 15 residues. V was trimmed by 7 bases and J by 4 bases, leaving 19 bases between them. Germline CDR1 and CDR2: SGHAT and FQNNGV.

This clone was seen once. The chain is built from TRBV5-1 and TRBJ1-2, with 8 bases lining up with TRBD1. The CDR3 runs 13 residues. V gave up 4 bases and J gave up 8 bases; unmatched junction bases: 7. Germline values: CDR1 SGHRS, CDR2 YFSETQ. CDR3 nucleotide sequence: TGCGCCAGCAGCGAACTACAGGGGGGAGGCTACACCTTC. It encodes CASSELQGGGYTF.

CDR3 region: CASSLGTGYYGYTF. Here the CDR3 DNA reads TGTGCCAGTAGTCTGGGGACAGGGTACTATGGCTACACCTTC. This chain uses TRBV19 with TRBJ1-2, with 9 bases identical to TRBD1. V trimming: 5 bases; J trimming: 3 bases; junction bases outside the gene matches: 4. CDR3 size: 14 residues. Germline V gives CDR1 LNHDA, CDR2 SQIVND (reference sequence).

The chain links TRBV9 to TRBJ1-3; D remains unclear. The V gene lost 0 bases and the J gene lost 3 bases, with 7 bases spanning the gap. The CDR3 contains 14 residues. The germline V gene encodes CDR1 SGDLS and CDR2 YYNGEE. CDR3 coding DNA: TGTGCCAGCAGCGTAGCGGGAGGTGGAAACACCATATATTTT. It translates to CASSVAGGGNTIYF.

The rearrangement joins TRBV28 to TRBJ1-1; TRBD1 matches at 7 bases. Trimming at V came to 2 bases and at J to 2 bases, leaving 5 bases not matched to a gene. The CDR3 covers 15 residues. Per germline, CDR1 MDHEN and CDR2 SYDVKM. The CDR3 loop is CASSLGTAQNTEAFF. The CDR3 coding sequence is TGTGCCAGCAGTTTAGGGACAGCCCAAAACACTGAAGCTTTCTTT.

The chain is built from TRBV29-1 and TRBJ1-1; 7 bases map to TRBD1. Germline CDR1 reads SQVTM; CDR2 reads ANQGSEA. V shed 5 bases and J 1 base; nucleotides not matched to a gene: 4. The CDR3 totals 13 residues. The CDR3 loop is CSVYRTGNTEAFF. The CDR3 coding sequence is TGCAGCGTTTACAGGACAGGGAACACTGAAGCTTTCTTT. Looking up the rest from reference TRBV29-1 and TRBJ1-1 gives the full variable domain: SAVISQKPSRDICQRGTSLTIQCQVDSQVTMMFWYRQQPGQSLTLIATANQGSEATYESGFVIDKFPISRPNLTFSTLTVSNMSPEDSSIYLCSVYRTGNTEAFFGQGTRLTVV.

This clone was observed at least ten times. J is TRBJ1-1 and V is TRBV7-9, with D possibly matching TRBD1 (5 bases). V was clipped by 3 bases and J by 11 bases, with 13 bases between them. Germline V gene data show CDR1 as SEHNR and CDR2 as FQNEAQ (reference sequence). The length of the CDR3 is 12 residues. The CDR3 sequence is CASSFGAVRAFF. The CDR3 nucleotides are TGTGCCAGCAGCTTTGGGGCAGTTAGGGCTTTCTTT.

The chain joins TRBV7-9 to TRBJ2-2, with 9 bases identical to TRBD1. CDR3 length equals 16 residues. V lost 6 bases to trimming and J lost 7 bases; unmatched junction nucleotides: 12. Per germline, CDR1 SEHNR and CDR2 FQNEAQ (reference sequence). CDR3 protein: CASRRVGQGRSGELFF. CDR3 DNA: TGTGCCAGCAGGCGGGTCGGACAGGGGAGGAGCGGGGAGCTGTTTTTT. Supplemented by reference TRBV7-9 and TRBJ2-2, the full variable domain reads DTGVSQNPRHKITKRGQNVTFRCDPISEHNRLYWYRQTLGQGPEFLTYFQNEAQLEKSRLLSDRFSAERPKGSFSTLEIQRTEQGDSAMYLCASRRVGQGRSGELFFGEGSRLTVL.

The rearrangement links TRBV5-1 to TRBJ2-7; 8 bases agree with TRBD1. Trimming took 0 bases from V and 0 from J; bases not matched to a gene: 11. The CDR3 totals 18 residues. Germline CDR1 and CDR2: SGHRS and YFSETQ. The CDR3 DNA sequence: TGCGCCAGCAGCTTGGTCCGCGACAGGGGTTCCCCCTCCTACGAGCAGTACTTC. Translated, it gives CASSLVRDRGSPSYEQYF.

This chain uses TRBV25-1 with TRBJ1-2; possibly TRBD1 for D (5 bases). This CDR3 spans 16 amino acids. CDR1 and CDR2 from the germline V gene are MGHDK and SYGVNS. V lost 2 bases, J lost 0 bases, and 13 bases lay in between. Written as DNA, the CDR3 is TGTGCCAGCAGTGAACCCACGACAGCACCTAACTATGGCTACACCTTC. Translated: CASSEPTTAPNYGYTF.

The V call is TRBV7-9, the J call TRBJ2-3; D perhaps matches TRBD2 (5 bases). Germline CDR1 reads SEHNR; CDR2 reads FQNEAQ (reference sequence). V dropped 3 bases and J dropped 4 bases, with 8 bases sitting between them. The CDR3 is 13 amino acids. CDR3 DNA sequence: TGTGCCAGCAGCTTTACCGGGGCAGATACGCAGTATTTT. It codes for CASSFTGADTQYF.

This clone is a singleton in its sample. This chain's CDR3 is CASSTDINEKLFF. The CDR3 DNA is TGTGCCAGCAGTACAGACATTAATGAAAAACTGTTTTTT. J is TRBJ1-4 and V is TRBV5-4; no reliable D call. The germline CDR1 and CDR2 sequences are SGHNT and YYREEE (reference sequence). Trimming removed 5 bases at V and 4 bases at J, with 9 bases between. The CDR3 has 13 amino acids.